One and the same sample provided the 14 T cell receptor beta chains below, sequenced in a study of cytomegalovirus exposure and HLA in healthy donors. Repertoires were generated with immunoSEQ multiplex PCR, while TCRdb's copy carries only in-frame clones and drops some. The repertoire consists of 150,000 to 200,000 clones, with less than 90% occurring once and the leading ten covering around 2.4%. The sample was PBMCs. The receptors shown here come from a woman younger than 35 in good health and CMV-seronegative.

The chain combines TRBV19 with TRBJ2-5; D is perhaps TRBD1 (5 bases). This CDR3 has 14 residues. The germline V gene encodes CDR1 LNHDA and CDR2 SQIVND (reference sequence). Between the trimmed V and J ends, which lost 5 bases and 1 base, there was a span of 11 bases. The CDR3 DNA follows: TGTGCCAGTAGTCATAGACAGCTCCAAGAGACCCAGTACTTC. It encodes CASSHRQLQETQYF.

The chain couples TRBV29-1 to TRBJ1-2, with a tentative D call TRBD1 (5 bases). The CDR3 is 12 residues long. V lost 4 bases and J 8 bases, leaving 14 bases between the germline ends. The V gene's germline CDR1 is SQVTM and CDR2 ANQGSEA. In DNA, the CDR3 is TGCAGCGTTGTGGCGCGGGGCTGGGGCTACACCTTC. Residues: CSVVARGWGYTF.

V is TRBV12-5 and J is TRBJ2-3, with 7 bases that match TRBD1. CDR1 and CDR2 (germline): LGHNT, FRNRAP. The CDR3 extends over 14 amino acids. CDR3 nucleotide sequence: TGTGCCGCTACCAGGGGGATGCTCACAGATACGCAGTATTTT. Its protein product is CAATRGMLTDTQYF.

The chain uses TRBV27 and TRBJ2-7; 9 bases fit TRBD1. The CDR3 consists of 14 residues. From germline, CDR1 is MNHEY and CDR2 SMNVEV (reference sequence). Trimming at V came to 5 bases and at J to 5 bases, leaving 7 bases not matched to a gene. CDR3 sequence reads: CASSINRGLDEQYF. The CDR3 nucleotides are TGTGCCAGCAGTATAAACAGGGGGCTGGACGAGCAGTACTTC.

This chain connects TRBV11-2 to TRBJ1-2; 8 bases are shared with TRBD1. V gave up 4 bases and J gave up 3 bases; unmatched junction bases: 7. Per germline, CDR1 SGHAT and CDR2 FQNNGV. This CDR3 has 15 amino acids. CDR3 nucleotides: TGTGCCAGCAGCTCTGGACAGGGAGGACACTATGGCTACACCTTC. It codes for CASSSGQGGHYGYTF.

This chain connects TRBV5-6 to TRBJ1-4, with D perhaps matching TRBD1 (6 bases). The V gene's germline CDR1 is SGHDT and CDR2 YYEEEE. V was cut by 0 bases and J by 9 bases, with 9 bases left in between. The CDR3 has 13 amino acids. The CDR3 protein is CASSLERDKKLFF. As DNA, the CDR3 is TGTGCCAGCAGCTTGGAACGGGACAAAAAACTGTTTTTT. The variable domain in full, completed from reference TRBV5-6 and TRBJ1-4, reads DAGVTQSPTHLIKTRGQQVTLRCSPKSGHDTVSWYQQALGQGPQFIFQYYEEEERQRGNFPDRFSGHQFPNYSSELNVNALLLGDSALYLCASSLERDKKLFFGSGTQLSVL.

This clone was observed once. The chain recombines TRBV19 with TRBJ1-1, with 8 bases identical to TRBD1. Germline V CDR1 and CDR2: LNHDA, SQIVND (reference sequence). J gave up 3 bases and V 5 bases, and 5 bases lay outside the gene matches. The CDR3 consists of 14 residues. CDR3 nucleotide sequence: TGTGCCAGTAGTGCCGGGACAGGTTACACTGAAGCTTTCTTT. Amino acids: CASSAGTGYTEAFF.

The genes are TRBV5-8 and TRBJ2-1; TRBD2 matches 12 bases. Germline trimming cut 0 bases from V and 8 bases from J; bases unmatched to any gene: 9. Germline V lookup: CDR1 SGHTS, CDR2 YDEGEE. The CDR3 has 17 amino acids. This CDR3 reads CASSLVGLAGRRDEQFF. The CDR3 DNA sequence: TGTGCCAGCAGCTTGGTAGGACTAGCGGGAAGAAGGGATGAGCAGTTCTTC.

The chain links TRBV7-2 to TRBJ1-1, with TRBD1 identical over 7 bases. This CDR3 comprises 15 residues. Germline V CDR1 and CDR2: SGHTA, FQGNSA. V shed 1 base and J 1 base; nucleotides not matched to a gene: 3. The CDR3 spells CASSLGNRGNTEAFF. CDR3 nucleotide sequence: TGTGCCAGCAGCTTAGGGAACAGGGGGAACACTGAAGCTTTCTTT.

This clone occurred once. The gene calls are TRBV5-4 and TRBJ2-1; tentative D call: TRBD1 (6 bases). With 3 bases removed from V and 4 bases from J, the gap between germline ends came to 8 bases. Germline CDR1 reads SGHNT; CDR2 reads YYREEE (reference sequence). There are 13 residues in the CDR3. The CDR3: CASSSDSYNEQFF. The CDR3 DNA reads TGTGCCAGCAGCTCGGACAGTTACAATGAGCAGTTCTTC.

J is TRBJ1-5 and V is TRBV28; 8 nucleotides match TRBD1. CDR1 and CDR2 from the germline V gene are MDHEN and SYDVKM. The ends lost 7 bases at V and 5 bases at J; junction bases unmatched: 13. CDR3 length: 16 residues. The CDR3: CASTGPTGTGYQPQHF. DNA for the CDR3: TGTGCCAGCACCGGACCCACCGGGACAGGTTATCAGCCCCAGCATTTT.

The chain employs TRBV5-1 and TRBJ1-2; no clear D gene. This CDR3 spans 13 amino acids. Germline V lookup: CDR1 SGHRS, CDR2 YFSETQ. The V end was cut by 0 bases, the J end by 3 bases, with 6 bases between. The CDR3 nucleotides are TGCGCCAGCAGCTTGGACAGTGACTATGGCTACACCTTC. Translation gives CASSLDSDYGYTF.

V is TRBV2 and J is TRBJ2-3; 8 bases are shared with TRBD2. This CDR3 contains 14 residues. Germline V lookup: CDR1 SNHLY, CDR2 FYNNEI. With V trimmed by 8 bases and J by 3 bases, 7 bases remained unmatched. CDR3 amino acids: CASGTRDGTDTQYF. DNA for the CDR3: TGTGCCAGCGGGACTAGAGATGGGACAGATACGCAGTATTTT.

The chain combines TRBV6-1 with TRBJ1-5; no reliable D call. V lost 7 bases and J lost 5, with 15 bases in between. This CDR3 spans 14 amino acids. Germline V gene sequence: CDR1 MNHNS, CDR2 SASEGT. In DNA form, the CDR3 reads TGTGCCAGCATCATACAGAATGGTTATCAGCCCCAGCATTTT. The encoded protein is CASIIQNGYQPQHF.